This paragraph covers one T cell receptor (beta chain) sequence. Its antigen remains unknown. The repertoire was sequenced with immunoSEQ multiplex PCR; TCRdb's copy has only in-frame clones and lacks some. Altogether 150,000 to 200,000 clones are present, less than 95% being singletons, with the ten largest covering roughly 3%. This sample stems from a study of cytomegalovirus exposure and HLA in healthy donors. Findings and limits, study-wide: A later analysis found first-cohort TCR clusters tended to co-occur in the 120 validation repertoires.

Per germline, CDR1 MNHNS and CDR2 SASEGT. This CDR3 has 13 amino acids. Trimming removed 6 bases from V and 7 bases from J, with 15 bases in between. The sequence was obtained from a woman under 30 in good health and CMV-seropositive. The specimen was PBMCs. This chain joins TRBV6-1 and TRBJ2-5; D is undetermined. The CDR3 spells CASRASPGGTQYF. The CDR3 DNA reads as TGTGCCAGCAGGGCCTCACCGGGTGGGACCCAGTACTTC.